Each of the 6 T cell receptor beta chains below was sequenced from the same sample in a study of blood T cells in healthy people across ages. The second PCR ran roughly 7 to 12 cycles with a sample-barcoded 5' primer and J-beta primers. Each CDR3 protein is one row after TCRdb ran MiXCR on the 5' RACE reads. The sample carries about 940,000 distinct CDR3 sequences, roughly 50% recorded once. Specimen: blood. These receptor sequences come from a young man in good health.

The rearrangement uses TRBV9 and TRBJ2-5; unclear D gene. The end of the DNA fits TRBJ2-7 better, so the J call may be wrong. The V gene's germline CDR1 is SGDLS and CDR2 YYNGEE. The CDR3 loop spans 12 amino acids. CDR3 sequence reads: CASSDQADEQYF. CDR3 sequence (DNA): TGTGCCAGCAGCGATCAGGCGGACGAGCAGTACTTC.

V usage is TRBV28 and J usage is TRBJ2-3, with a tentative D call TRBD2 (6 bases). The CDR3 loop spans 15 amino acids. The ends were cut back, 6 bases at V and 5 bases at J, with 18 bases in the middle. Germline V gene lookup returns CDR1 MDHEN and CDR2 SYDVKM. This chain's CDR3 is CASSLGWGVIDTQYF. In DNA form, the CDR3 reads TGTGCCAGCAGCTTGGGGTGGGGGGTGATAGATACGCAGTATTTT.

This clonotype occurred once. The chain couples TRBV27 to TRBJ2-5, with 11 positions matching TRBD2. Matching the DNA end better, TRBJ2-7 makes the J call doubtful. There are 15 residues in the CDR3. The V gene's germline CDR1 is MNHEY and CDR2 SMNVEV (reference sequence). The CDR3 protein is CASSLPSGGRHEQYF. The CDR3 region has the DNA TGTGCCAGCAGTCTTCCTAGCGGGGGGCGCCACGAGCAGTACTTC.

This clonotype occurred a few times. The chain couples TRBV12-3 or TRBV12-4 to TRBJ1-2; perhaps TRBD1 as D (5 bases). The ends were cut back, 5 bases at V and 4 bases at J, with 11 bases in the middle. CDR3 length: 13 residues. This CDR3 reads CASSPTDAYGYTF. The CDR3 DNA sequence: TGTGCCAGCAGTCCGACAGACGCCTATGGCTACACCTTC.

The gene calls are TRBV5-1 and TRBJ2-7; D may be TRBD1 (6 bases). Between the trimmed V and J ends, which lost 2 bases and 2 bases, there was a span of 17 bases. The CDR3 runs 16 residues. Per the germline V gene, CDR1 is SGHRS and CDR2 is YFSETQ. The CDR3 loop is CASSFGHRDSPYEQYF. As DNA, the CDR3 is TGCGCCAGCAGCTTTGGGCACAGGGATAGCCCCTACGAGCAGTACTTC. The full variable domain, its missing parts supplied by reference TRBV5-1 and TRBJ2-7, is KAGVTQTPRYLIKTRGQQVTLSCSPISGHRSVSWYQQTPGQGLQFLFEYFSETQRNKGNFPGRFSGRQFSNSRSEMNVSTLELGDSALYLCASSFGHRDSPYEQYFGPGTRLTVT.

The chain joins TRBV9 to TRBJ1-2; 10 bases map to TRBD1. The germline V gene has CDR1 SGDLS and CDR2 YYNGEE. V lost 3 bases to trimming and J lost 7 bases; unmatched junction nucleotides: 6. This CDR3 is 14 amino acids long. The CDR3, as DNA: TGTGCCAGCAGCGCGAGGGACAGGGGTTGTGGCTACACCTTC. Its translation is CASSARDRGCGYTF.